The clone carrying this TCR beta chain came up a few times. Its antigen remains unidentified. 13 Jbeta primers and 60 Vbeta primers were used for the PCR. Assay used: immunoSEQ multiplex PCR; TCRdb lists only in-frame clones, some missing. The sample lists 150,000 to 200,000 clones, roughly 73% occurring once. Healthy bone marrow donors formed the donor group. This record comes from a study of cytomegalovirus exposure and HLA in healthy donors. Study-level points and caveats: Researchers reported that a few CMV-associated chains were confirmed in vitro as CMV antigen-specific.

Germline-derived CDR1 and CDR2 are KGHSH and LQKENI. There are 16 residues in the CDR3. Trimming cost V 3 bases and J 0 bases, with 14 bases left between them. The sequenced sample consisted of PBMCs. This clonotype originated in a female donor in good health and CMV-seronegative. V and J are TRBV18 and TRBJ1-1; D not resolved. CDR3 loop: CASSPSNPGLNTEAFF. In nucleotides, the CDR3 is TGTGCCAGCTCACCCTCAAATCCGGGGTTGAACACTGAAGCTTTCTTT.